What follows is one T cell receptor beta chain and its context. Its antigen specificity is not known. The sample holds no much larger clone one base away, and base qualities are not on file. This specimen comes from a study of shared clonotypes between healthy human individuals (dated by TCRdb to about 2020). About the full investigation: A few men and a couple of women, aged 18 to 49 years, made up the cohort. To estimate repertoire size and how much clonotypes are shared between individuals, the study performed deep sequencing of blood TCR repertoires from a few healthy adults. Libraries were prepared and TCR repertoires were sequenced by different laboratories using diverse techniques, in order to increase sequencing depth and limit assay-specific biases. Per donor, leukapheresis produced somewhere between about 0.94 and 8.9 billion PBMCs.

Donors were healthy HIV-negative adults with no recently reported acute infections or vaccinations. All donors were Caucasian adults living in Nashville, Tennessee, USA. For unsorted samples, about 90 million PBMCs were counted and genomic DNA was extracted with the QIAamp DNA Blood Mini kit. After blood collection by leukapheresis, PBMCs were isolated using Ficoll-Histopaque density gradient centrifugation and then cryopreserved in the vapor phase of liquid nitrogen. The germline V gene supplies CDR1 LGHNA and CDR2 YNFKEQ. The CDR3 sequence holds 15 residues, the cysteine and phenylalanine included. Here the CDR3 DNA is all that survives: 45 bases in frame from base 1. V lost 0 bases and J lost 1 base; the stretch between them is 7 bases long. Study-level results and caveats: Sampling was restricted to blood, and TCR repertoires in tissue are likely to differ from TCR repertoires in blood. Pairwise subsampling led to the expectation that sequencing depth would affect the degree of clonotype sharing among donors. The genetic and exposure-history diversity represented was limited by the small number of donors.

Using the deep immunoSEQ assay, TCR CDR3 regions were amplified from genomic DNA by multiplex PCR. Extracted genomic DNA from each cell subset was distributed evenly across all wells of several immunoSEQ 96-well plates, and each plate was treated as a replicate. For unsorted PBMC, each replicate PCR was loaded with about 280 ng genomic DNA, equivalent to tens of thousands of T cell genomes. Unsorted PBMC genomic DNA was sequenced across ten immunoSEQ deep assay plates. Purified libraries were quantified with a Qubit 3.0 fluorometer, sized on a Bioanalyzer 2100, and re-quantified with the KAPA Library Quantification kit. Each immunoSEQ 96-well plate was sequenced on its own single-read 150-cycle Illumina NextSeq 550 flow cell. The source study handled its data this way. The immunoSEQ output contained only junctional sequences without quality scores, so filtering could not match that applied to full-length reads. Sequences were annotated with PyIR, a Python wrapper for IgBLAST v1.9, using IMGT germline references to assign V/J genes and CDR3. Any read was removed if the V/J assignment was weak (E-value above 1e-6), the CDR3 was missing, or the read contained stop codons, out-of-frame junctions, or ambiguous translated residues. V3J clonotypes were defined by identical inferred V gene, J gene, and CDR3 amino acid sequence. The percentage overlap between two repertoires was calculated by dividing the number of shared unique clonotypes by the size of the smaller repertoire. Repertoire richness was assessed with RTK rarefaction, the Chao1 estimator, and Recon v2.1 estimates of unobserved clonotypes. The table comes from immuneACCESS by way of TCRdb, which keeps in-frame sequences with V and J called. Part of the clones is missing from these tables; in studies checked, under half for an unresolved V gene and the rest for unknown reasons. The V and J calls and clone size are taken from that table; D and trimming were inferred from the DNA. The sample table records fewer than 500,000 clones; over 60% of these occur just once. The leading ten clones occupy around 13% of the sample.

Rearrangement joined TRBV4-2 to TRBJ1-5; the D gene cannot be resolved reliably. The sample consisted of PBMCs. The sequence came from a woman between 40 and 55 years old in good health. Some clones in this sample may be carry-over from other donors' samples. The CDR3 reads as follows: CASSQDYRSNQPQHF. The DNA reads as follows: TGTGCCAGCAGCCAAGATTACAGAAGCAATCAGCCCCAGCATTTT.